The TCR beta chain described here comes from a study of spatial heterogeneity in lung cancer. Study-level background: Sequence detection consistently recorded a greater number of beta-chain than alpha-chain sequences. Unique TCR and UMI combinations averaged more than ten appearances each in raw reads.

Regarding time point: sample taken at primary tumor resection. Whole RNA, isolated from tumor, nontumor lung or frozen PBMC, was sequenced without prior sorting. Note on this clonotype: Its target is unknown.

This CDR3 contains 15 residues. Germline assignment: CDR1 ENHRY and CDR2 SYGVKD. With 3 bases removed from V and 2 bases from J, the gap between germline ends came to 11 bases. The study tagged each TCR cDNA molecule with a unique molecular identifier. TCRdb re-called the 5' RACE reads with MiXCR, one entry per CDR3 protein. This table has over 75,000 distinct CDR3 sequences, around 21% appearing once. Study-wide results and limits: TCRs found ubiquitously expanded in tumor appeared in blood more at resection than at follow-up.

The chain employs TRBV10-3 and TRBJ1-5; D might be TRBD1 (5 bases). The sequence came from a male donor with early-stage non-small cell lung cancer. The sequences come from PBMCs, collected at surgery. Written as DNA, the CDR3 is TGTGCCATCAGTGATCCCCAGGGAGGCAATCAGCCCCAGCATTTT. This codes for CAISDPQGGNQPQHF.